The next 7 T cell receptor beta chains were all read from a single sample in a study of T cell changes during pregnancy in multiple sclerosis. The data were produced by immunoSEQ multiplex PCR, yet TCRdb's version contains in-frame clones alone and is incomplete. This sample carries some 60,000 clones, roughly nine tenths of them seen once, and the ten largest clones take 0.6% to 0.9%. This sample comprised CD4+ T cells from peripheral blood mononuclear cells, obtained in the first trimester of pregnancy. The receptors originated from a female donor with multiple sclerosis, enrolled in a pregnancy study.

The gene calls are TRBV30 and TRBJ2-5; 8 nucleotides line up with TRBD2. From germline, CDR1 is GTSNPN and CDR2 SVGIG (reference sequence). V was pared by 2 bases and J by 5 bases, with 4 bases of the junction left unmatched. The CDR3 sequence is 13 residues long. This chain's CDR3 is CAWSSGGRETQYF. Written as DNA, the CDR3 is TGTGCCTGGAGTTCGGGGGGGCGGGAGACCCAGTACTTC.

The CDR3: CASSPGLIYEQYF. CDR3 nucleotides: TGTGCCAGTAGCCCCGGACTCATCTACGAGCAGTACTTC. The chain is built from TRBV19 and TRBJ2-7, with D possibly matching TRBD2 (5 bases). Per germline, CDR1 LNHDA and CDR2 SQIVND (reference sequence). The CDR3 is made up of 13 amino acids. V gave up 6 bases and J gave up 3 bases, with 12 bases separating them.

CDR3 nucleotide sequence: TGTGCCAGCAGCGTCGACGGGAGCTACGAGCAGTACTTC. Protein: CASSVDGSYEQYF. The chain employs TRBV9 and TRBJ2-7; D might be TRBD2 (6 bases). The V end was cut by 2 bases, the J end by 3 bases, with 9 bases between. Germline CDR1 and CDR2: SGDLS and YYNGEE. The CDR3 is made up of 13 amino acids.

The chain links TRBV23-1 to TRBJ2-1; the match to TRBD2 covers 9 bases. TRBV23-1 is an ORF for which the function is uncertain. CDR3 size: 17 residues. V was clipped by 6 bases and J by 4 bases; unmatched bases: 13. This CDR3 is CASSLSVASGEYNEQFF. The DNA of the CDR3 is TGCGCCAGCAGCCTTTCGGTTGCTAGCGGGGAATACAATGAGCAGTTCTTC.

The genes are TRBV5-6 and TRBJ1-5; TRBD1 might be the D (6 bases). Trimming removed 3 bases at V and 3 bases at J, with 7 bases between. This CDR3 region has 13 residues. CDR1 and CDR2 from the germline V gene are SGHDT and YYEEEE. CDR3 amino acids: CASSSGVNQPQHF. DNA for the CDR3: TGTGCCAGCAGCTCAGGGGTCAATCAGCCCCAGCATTTT.

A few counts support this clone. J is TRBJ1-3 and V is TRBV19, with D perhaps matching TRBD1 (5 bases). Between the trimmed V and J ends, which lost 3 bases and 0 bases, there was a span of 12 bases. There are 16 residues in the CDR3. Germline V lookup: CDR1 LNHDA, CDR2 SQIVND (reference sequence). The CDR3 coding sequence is TGTGCCAGTAGTATGGCGGGGGGACTCTCTGGAAACACCATATATTTT. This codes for CASSMAGGLSGNTIYF.

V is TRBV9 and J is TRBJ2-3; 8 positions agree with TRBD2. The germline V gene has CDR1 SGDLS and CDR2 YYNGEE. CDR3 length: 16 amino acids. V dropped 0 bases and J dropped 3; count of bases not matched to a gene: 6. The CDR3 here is CASSVDGGGITDTQYF. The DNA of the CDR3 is TGTGCCAGCAGCGTAGATGGCGGGGGGATAACAGATACGCAGTATTTT.